This T cell receptor beta chain was profiled in a study of blood T cell repertoires in COVID-19. The overall study: COVID-19 samples from acute and convalescent phases originated in the United States, Italy and Spain. Nucleic acid was either cDNA or gDNA, and it came from T cells, B-cell-depleted T cells, or PBMCs.

This CDR3 spans 15 amino acids. Germline V lookup: CDR1 LGHNA, CDR2 YNFKEQ. V lost 2 bases, J lost 3 bases, and 4 bases stayed unmatched. In the original processing: Reference gene primer amplification gave nucleated cell count estimates. Here immunoSEQ multiplex PCR was the method, and the copy in TCRdb shows in-frame clones only, minus some. That table gives V, J and clone size, and the DNA gave D and trimming. The profile shows about 70,000 clones, 90% of them singletons. The V and J genes are TRBV4-2 and TRBJ2-7; 10 bases agree with TRBD1. The receptor was isolated from a human donor in a cohort sampled during active COVID-19. The sequenced sample was peripheral blood. CDR3 protein: CASSQNRDRGYEQYF. The CDR3 DNA follows: TGTGCCAGCAGCCAAAACCGGGACAGGGGCTACGAGCAGTACTTC.